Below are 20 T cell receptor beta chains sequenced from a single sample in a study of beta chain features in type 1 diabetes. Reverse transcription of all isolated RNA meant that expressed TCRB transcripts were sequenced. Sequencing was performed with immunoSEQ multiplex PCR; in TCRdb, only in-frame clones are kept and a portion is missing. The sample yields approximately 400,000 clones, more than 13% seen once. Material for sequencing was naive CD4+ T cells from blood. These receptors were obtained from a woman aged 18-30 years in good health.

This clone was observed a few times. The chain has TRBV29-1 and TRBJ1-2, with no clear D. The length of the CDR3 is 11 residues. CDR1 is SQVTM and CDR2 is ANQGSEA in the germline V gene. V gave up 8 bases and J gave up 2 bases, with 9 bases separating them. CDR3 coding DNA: TGCAGCTCTTCAGAAAACTATGGCTACACCTTC. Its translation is CSSSENYGYTF. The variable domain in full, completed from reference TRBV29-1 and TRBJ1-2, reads SAVISQKPSRDICQRGTSLTIQCQVDSQVTMMFWYRQQPGQSLTLIATANQGSEATYESGFVIDKFPISRPNLTFSTLTVSNMSPEDSSIYLCSSSENYGYTFGSGTRLTVV.

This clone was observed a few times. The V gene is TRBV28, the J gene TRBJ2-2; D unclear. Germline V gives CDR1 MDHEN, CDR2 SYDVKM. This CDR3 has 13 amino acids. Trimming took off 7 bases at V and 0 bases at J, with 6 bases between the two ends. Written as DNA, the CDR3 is TGTGCCAGCACAGGCCCGAACACCGGGGAGCTGTTTTTT. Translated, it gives CASTGPNTGELFF.

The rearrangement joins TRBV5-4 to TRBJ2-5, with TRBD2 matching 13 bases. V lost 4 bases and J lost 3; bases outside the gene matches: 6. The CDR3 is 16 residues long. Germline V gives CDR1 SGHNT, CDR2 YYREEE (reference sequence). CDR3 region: CASSRTSGRKEETQYF. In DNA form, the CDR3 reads TGTGCCAGCAGCCGGACTAGCGGGAGAAAGGAAGAGACCCAGTACTTC.

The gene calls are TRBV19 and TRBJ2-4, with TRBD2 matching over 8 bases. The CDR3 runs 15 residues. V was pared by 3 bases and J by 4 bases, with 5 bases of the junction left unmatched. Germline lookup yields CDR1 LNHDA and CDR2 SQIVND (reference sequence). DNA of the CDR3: TGTGCCAGTAGTATTGGCGGGAGGTCTAAAAACATTCAGTACTTC. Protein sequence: CASSIGGRSKNIQYF.

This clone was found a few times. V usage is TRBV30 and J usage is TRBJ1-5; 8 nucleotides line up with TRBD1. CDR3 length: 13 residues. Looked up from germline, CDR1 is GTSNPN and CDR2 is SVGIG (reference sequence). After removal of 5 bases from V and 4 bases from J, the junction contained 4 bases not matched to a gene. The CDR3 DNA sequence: TGTGCCTGGCAGGGGGCGGTGAATCAGCCCCAGCATTTT. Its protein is CAWQGAVNQPQHF.

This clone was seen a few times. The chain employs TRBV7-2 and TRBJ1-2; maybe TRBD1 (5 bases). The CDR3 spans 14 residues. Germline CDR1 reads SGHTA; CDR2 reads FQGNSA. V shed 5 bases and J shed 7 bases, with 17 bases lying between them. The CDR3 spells CASSRGTGQGGYTF. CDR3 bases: TGTGCCAGCAGCCGCGGGACGGGGCAGGGTGGCTACACCTTC.

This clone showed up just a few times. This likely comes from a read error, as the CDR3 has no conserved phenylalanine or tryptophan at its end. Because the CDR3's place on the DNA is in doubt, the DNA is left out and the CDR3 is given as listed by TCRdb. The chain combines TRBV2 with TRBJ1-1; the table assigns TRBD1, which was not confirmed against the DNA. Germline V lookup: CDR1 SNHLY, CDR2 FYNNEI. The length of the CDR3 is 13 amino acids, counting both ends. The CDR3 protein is CASRYSGQGVNLG.

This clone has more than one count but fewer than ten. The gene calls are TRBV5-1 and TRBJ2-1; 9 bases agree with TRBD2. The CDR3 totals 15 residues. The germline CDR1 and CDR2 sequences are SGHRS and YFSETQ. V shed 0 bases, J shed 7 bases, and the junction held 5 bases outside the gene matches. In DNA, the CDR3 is TGCGCCAGCAGCTTGGTAGCGGGAGTAGGGAATGAGCAGTTCTTC. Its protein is CASSLVAGVGNEQFF.

CDR3 sequence reads: CASSITQMGNQPQHF. The CDR3 DNA is TGTGCCAGTAGTATAACACAGATGGGCAATCAGCCCCAGCATTTT. V usage is TRBV19 and J usage is TRBJ1-5; D is unclear. The CDR3 has 15 amino acids. The V end was cut by 2 bases, the J end by 2 bases, with 10 bases between. Germline V lookup: CDR1 LNHDA, CDR2 SQIVND (reference sequence).

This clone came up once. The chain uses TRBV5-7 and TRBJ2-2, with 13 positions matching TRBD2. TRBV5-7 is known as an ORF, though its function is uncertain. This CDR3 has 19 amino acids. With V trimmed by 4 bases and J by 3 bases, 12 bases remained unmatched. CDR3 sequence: CASSPPGLAGPSDTGELFF. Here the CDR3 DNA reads TGTGCCAGCAGCCCGCCGGGACTAGCGGGGCCTTCAGACACCGGGGAGCTGTTTTTT.

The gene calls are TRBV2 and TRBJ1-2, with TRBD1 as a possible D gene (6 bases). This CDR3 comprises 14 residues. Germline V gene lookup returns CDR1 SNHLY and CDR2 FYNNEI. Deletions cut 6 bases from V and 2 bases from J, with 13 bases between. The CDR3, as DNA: TGTGCCAGCAGCGTAAGGACAGCCAACTATGGCTACACCTTC. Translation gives CASSVRTANYGYTF.

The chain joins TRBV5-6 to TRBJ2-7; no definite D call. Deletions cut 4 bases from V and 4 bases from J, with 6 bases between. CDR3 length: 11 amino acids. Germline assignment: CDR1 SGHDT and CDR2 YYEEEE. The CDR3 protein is CASSTNYEQYF. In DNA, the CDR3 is TGTGCCAGCAGCACTAATTACGAGCAGTACTTC.

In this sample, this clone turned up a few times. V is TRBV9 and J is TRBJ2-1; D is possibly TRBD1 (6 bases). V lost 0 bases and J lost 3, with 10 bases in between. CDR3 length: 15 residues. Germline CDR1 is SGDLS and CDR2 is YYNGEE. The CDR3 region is CASSVGAGDYNEQFF. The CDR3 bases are TGTGCCAGCAGCGTAGGGGCAGGGGACTACAATGAGCAGTTCTTC.

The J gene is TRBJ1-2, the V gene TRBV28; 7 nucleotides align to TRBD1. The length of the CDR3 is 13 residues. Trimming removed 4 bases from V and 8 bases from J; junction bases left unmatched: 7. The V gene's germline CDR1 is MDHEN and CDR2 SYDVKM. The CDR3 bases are TGTGCCAGCAGTTCCCACGACAGGGTCGGCTACACCTTC. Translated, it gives CASSSHDRVGYTF.

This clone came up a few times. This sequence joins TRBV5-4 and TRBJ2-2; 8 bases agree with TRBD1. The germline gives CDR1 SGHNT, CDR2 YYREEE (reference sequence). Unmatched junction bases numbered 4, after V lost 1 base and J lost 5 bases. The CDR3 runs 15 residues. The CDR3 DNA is TGTGCCAGCAGCTTGAGACAGGGGATTACCGGGGAGCTGTTTTTT. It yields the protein CASSLRQGITGELFF.

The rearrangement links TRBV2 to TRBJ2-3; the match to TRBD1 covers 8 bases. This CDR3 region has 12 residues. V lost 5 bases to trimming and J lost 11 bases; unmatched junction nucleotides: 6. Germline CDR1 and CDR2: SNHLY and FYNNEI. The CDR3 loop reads CASSLQGEGQYF. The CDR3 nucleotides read TGTGCCAGCAGTCTACAGGGGGAAGGGCAGTATTTT.

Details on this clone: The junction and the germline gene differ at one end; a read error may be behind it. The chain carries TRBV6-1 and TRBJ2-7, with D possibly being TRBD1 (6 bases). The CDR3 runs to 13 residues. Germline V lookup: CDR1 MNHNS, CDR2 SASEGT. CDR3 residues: CASSVGAPGHKDF. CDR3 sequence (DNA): TGTGCCAGCAGTGTGGGAGCTCCGGGACATAAGGACTTC.

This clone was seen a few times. CDR3 coding DNA: TGTGCCTGGGGGACAGGGCAAAGCAATCAGCCCCAGCATTTT. Translating it yields CAWGTGQSNQPQHF. The V and J genes are TRBV30 and TRBJ1-5, with 9 positions matching TRBD1. Trimming cost V 5 bases and J 1 base; bases outside gene matches: 3. Germline loops: CDR1 GTSNPN, CDR2 SVGIG (reference sequence). This CDR3 is built from 14 residues.

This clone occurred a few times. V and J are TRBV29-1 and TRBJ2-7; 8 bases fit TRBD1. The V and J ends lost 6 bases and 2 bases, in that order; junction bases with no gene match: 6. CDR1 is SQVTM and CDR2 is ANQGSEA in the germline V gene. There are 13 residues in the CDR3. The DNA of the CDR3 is TGCAGCGTGGCTCCACAGGGGGCCTACGAGCAGTACTTC. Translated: CSVAPQGAYEQYF.

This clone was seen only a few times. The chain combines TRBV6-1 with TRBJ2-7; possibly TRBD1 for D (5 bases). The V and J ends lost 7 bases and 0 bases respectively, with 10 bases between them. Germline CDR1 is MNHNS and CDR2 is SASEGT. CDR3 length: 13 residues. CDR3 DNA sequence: TGTGCCAGCACTAAAGGGGTCTCCTACGAGCAGTACTTC. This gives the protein CASTKGVSYEQYF.